This T cell receptor beta chain was documented in a study of shared clonotypes between healthy human individuals. Turning to the study itself: Donors had three CD4 naive, three CD4 memory, two CD8 naive and one CD8 memory plate apiece. Points from the study as a whole: Lower generation probabilities were found for non-shared clonotypes than for those shared by all four donors.

The donors were adults (healthy and HIV-negative) with no recent acute infections or vaccinations. The CDR3 sequence is 11 residues long. CDR1 and CDR2 (germline): SGHRS, YFSETQ. The V gene lost 2 bases and the J gene lost 8 bases, with 5 bases spanning the gap. For this clone: The antigen is undetermined.

Data came from immunoSEQ multiplex PCR; TCRdb stores just in-frame clones and leaves some out. The profile shows about 520,000 clones, about 96% of them singletons. The sequencing sample was made of naive CD4+ T cells sorted from blood. Subset indicated: CD45RA+ positively selected. The J gene is TRBJ2-1, the V gene TRBV5-1; D not resolved. The TCR sequence derives from a woman aged 30 to 39 in good health. DNA for the CDR3: TGCGCCAGCAGCTTTGAGGATGAGCAGTTCTTC. This encodes CASSFEDEQFF. Variable domain in full (rest from reference TRBV5-1 and TRBJ2-1): KAGVTQTPRYLIKTRGQQVTLSCSPISGHRSVSWYQQTPGQGLQFLFEYFSETQRNKGNFPGRFSGRQFSNSRSEMNVSTLELGDSALYLCASSFEDEQFFGPGTRLTVL.